A selection of T cell receptor beta chains follows, all from one sample in a study of human thymus T cells. Profiled with immunoSEQ multiplex PCR; TCRdb holds only in-frame clones, not every one. Of tens of thousands of clones detected, roughly 94% appear once; the ten largest clones hold 0.15% to 0.2%. The sequenced sample consisted of blood. The receptors stem from a girl less than two years old with a congenital heart defect but otherwise immunologically healthy. Each CDR3 is given with its conserved first and last residue. A D gene is named only where the DNA matches it firmly. Not every row has a clone size; where given, it reads once, few, many or a size class.

J	size	D	V	CDR3	DNA
TRBJ2-5	-	-	TRBV5-4	CASRVGTLQETQYF	TGTGCCAGCAGGGTTGGGACTTTACAAGAGACCCAGTACTTC
TRBJ1-2	-	-	TRBV2	CATNQGNYGYTF	TGTGCCACGAATCAGGGGAACTATGGCTACACCTTC
TRBJ1-5	-	-	TRBV20-1	CSAGGHQPQHF	TGCAGTGCGGGGGGGCATCAGCCCCAGCATTTT
TRBJ2-3	-	-	TRBV9	CASSPRTTDTQYF	TGTGCCAGCAGCCCGCGTACCACAGATACGCAGTATTTT
TRBJ1-2	-	-	TRBV28	CASSLNGLLYYGYTF	TGTGCCAGCAGTTTAAACGGATTACTCTACTATGGCTACACCTTC
TRBJ1-1	-	-	TRBV5-4	CASSLAITEAFF	TGTGCCAGCAGCTTGGCCATTACTGAAGCTTTCTTT
TRBJ2-7	-	TRBD1	TRBV9	CASSPWTGGLEQYF	TGTGCCAGCAGCCCTTGGACAGGGGGCCTCGAGCAGTACTTC
TRBJ2-5	-	TRBD1	TRBV5-6	CASSTGQGQETQYF	TGTGCCAGCAGCACGGGACAGGGACAAGAGACCCAGTACTTC
TRBJ2-7	-	-	TRBV4-2	CASSQVGKDSYEQYF	TGTGCCAGCAGCCAAGTCGGAAAGGACTCCTACGAGCAGTACTTC
TRBJ2-3	-	TRBD2	TRBV20-1	CSAPGGRKQYF	TGCAGTGCCCCGGGGGGGCGGAAGCAGTATTTT
TRBJ2-7	-	TRBD1	TRBV11-2	CASSLFPGTAPLYEQYF	TGTGCCAGCAGCCTTTTCCCCGGGACAGCCCCTCTCTACGAGCAGTACTTC
TRBJ1-1	once	TRBD1	TRBV6-1	CASSEPDRGHGTEAFF	TGTGCCAGCAGTGAACCGGACAGGGGGCATGGCACTGAAGCTTTCTTT
TRBJ1-3	-	-	TRBV19	CASSIEPNSGNTIYF	TGTGCCAGTAGTATAGAGCCGAACTCTGGAAACACCATATATTTT
TRBJ2-1	-	-	TRBV7-2	CASSIQGTTWWDEQFF	TGTGCCAGCAGCATCCAGGGGACTACATGGTGGGATGAGCAGTTCTTC
TRBJ1-1	-	-	TRBV6-6	CASSDWGAREAFF	TGTGCCAGCAGCGACTGGGGGGCCCGGGAAGCTTTCTTT
TRBJ2-3	once	TRBD2	TRBV6-5	CASSSGRGTDTQYF	TGTGCCAGCTCCAGCGGGAGGGGCACAGATACGCAGTATTTT
TRBJ2-7	-	-	TRBV30	CAWSFPYWVREEFYEQYF	TGTGCCTGGAGTTTCCCCTATTGGGTGCGGGAAGAGTTCTACGAGCAGTACTTC
TRBJ2-3	-	-	TRBV4-2	CASSQDYWTQYF	TGTGCCAGCAGCCAGGACTATTGGACGCAGTATTTT
TRBJ2-7	-	-	TRBV7-8	CASSPAGTFSSYEQYF	TGTGCCAGCAGCCCCGCCGGGACCTTCTCCTCCTACGAGCAGTACTTC
TRBJ1-2	-	TRBD1	TRBV2	CASSDRAYGYTF	TGTGCCAGCAGCGACAGGGCTTATGGCTACACCTTC
TRBJ1-2	-	TRBD1	TRBV9	CASSVDGTANYGYTF	TGTGCCAGCAGCGTAGACGGGACAGCTAACTATGGCTACACCTTC
TRBJ2-3	-	-	TRBV4-1	CASSFLGGPAKGTDTQYF	TGCGCCAGCAGCTTCCTGGGGGGACCTGCCAAGGGCACAGATACGCAGTATTTT
TRBJ1-6	-	-	TRBV15	CATSRGLNNSPLHF	TGTGCCACCAGCAGGGGGTTGAATAATTCACCCCTCCACTTT
TRBJ2-7	-	-	TRBV30	CAWSVPTDEQYF	TGTGCCTGGAGTGTACCGACAGACGAGCAGTACTTC
TRBJ1-1	-	TRBD1	TRBV2	CASSERGGRGSGGAFF	TGTGCCAGCAGTGAAAGAGGGGGCAGGGGTTCTGGCGGAGCTTTCTTT
TRBJ2-5	-	-	TRBV14	CASSQTPEVSLTQYF	TGTGCCAGCAGCCAAACTCCTGAGGTTTCATTAACCCAGTACTTC
TRBJ2-1	-	TRBD2	TRBV7-2	CASSSETSLYNEQFF	TGTGCCAGCTCATCGGAGACTAGCCTCTACAATGAGCAGTTCTTC
TRBJ1-1	-	-	TRBV19	CASSIYDGPNTEAFF	TGTGCCAGTAGTATATACGACGGCCCGAACACTGAAGCTTTCTTT
TRBJ2-7	-	TRBD1	TRBV11-2	CASSMGQGAPYEQYF	TGTGCCAGCAGCATGGGACAGGGAGCGCCCTACGAGCAGTACTTC
TRBJ2-1	-	-	TRBV7-3	CASSLIPGNEQFF	TGTGCCAGCAGCTTAATTCCTGGCAATGAGCAGTTCTTC